This T cell receptor beta chain was sequenced for a study of beta chain features in type 1 diabetes. Germline V gives CDR1 SQVTM, CDR2 ANQGSEA. V was shortened by 4 bases and J by 6 bases, with 13 bases between the two germline ends. This CDR3 spans 13 amino acids. Whole-study results and caveats: Sequencing from cDNA could over-represent high-TCR-expressing cells.

Per donor, one heparinised blood draw averaged around 0.12 L. As regards this clone: Its matching antigen is unknown.

Sequenced material consisted of expressed TCRB transcripts (all of the isolated RNA was reverse transcribed). Clones were read by immunoSEQ multiplex PCR, and TCRdb kept only the in-frame ones, dropping some. Of about 150,000 clones listed, roughly 8% are singletons. The specimen sequenced was central memory CD4+ T cells from blood. This sequence was found in a man between 18 and 29 years old in good health. The rearrangement links TRBV29-1 to TRBJ1-3; D perhaps matches TRBD1 (6 bases). The CDR3 loop is CSVGQGLQNTIYF. CDR3 sequence (DNA): TGCAGCGTTGGCCAGGGGCTCCAAAACACCATATATTTT.